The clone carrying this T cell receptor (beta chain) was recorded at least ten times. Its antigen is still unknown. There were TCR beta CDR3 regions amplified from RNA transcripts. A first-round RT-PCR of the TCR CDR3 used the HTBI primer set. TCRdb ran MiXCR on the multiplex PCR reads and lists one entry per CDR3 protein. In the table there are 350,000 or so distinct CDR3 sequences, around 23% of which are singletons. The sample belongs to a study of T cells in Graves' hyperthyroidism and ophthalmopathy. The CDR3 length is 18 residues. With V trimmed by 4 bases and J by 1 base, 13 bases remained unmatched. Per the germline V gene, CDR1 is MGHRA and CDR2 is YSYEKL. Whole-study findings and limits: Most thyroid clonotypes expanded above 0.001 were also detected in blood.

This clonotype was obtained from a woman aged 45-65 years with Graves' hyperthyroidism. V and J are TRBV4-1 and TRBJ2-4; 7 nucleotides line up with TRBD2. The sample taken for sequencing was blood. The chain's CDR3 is CASSPQRASGLAKNIQYF. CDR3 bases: TGCGCCAGCAGCCCTCAACGGGCTAGCGGTCTGGCCAAAAACATTCAGTACTTC.